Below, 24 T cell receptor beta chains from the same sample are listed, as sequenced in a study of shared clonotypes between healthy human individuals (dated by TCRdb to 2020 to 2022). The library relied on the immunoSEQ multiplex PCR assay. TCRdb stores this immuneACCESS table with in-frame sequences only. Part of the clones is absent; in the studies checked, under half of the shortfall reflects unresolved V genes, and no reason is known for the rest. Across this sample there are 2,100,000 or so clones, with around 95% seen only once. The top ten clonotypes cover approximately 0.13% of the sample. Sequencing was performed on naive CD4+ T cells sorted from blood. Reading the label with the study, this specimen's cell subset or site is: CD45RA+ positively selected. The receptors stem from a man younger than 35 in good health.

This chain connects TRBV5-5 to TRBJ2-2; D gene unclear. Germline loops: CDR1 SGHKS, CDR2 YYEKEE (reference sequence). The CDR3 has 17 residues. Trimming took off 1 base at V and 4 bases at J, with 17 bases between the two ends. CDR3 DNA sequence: TGTGCCAGCAGCTTGAGTTGGGCAGTGTTTATCACCGGGGAGCTGTTTTTT. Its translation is CASSLSWAVFITGELFF.

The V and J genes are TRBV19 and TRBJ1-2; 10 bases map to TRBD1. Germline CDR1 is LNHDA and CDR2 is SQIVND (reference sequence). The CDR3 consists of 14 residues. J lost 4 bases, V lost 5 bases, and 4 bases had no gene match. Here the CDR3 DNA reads TGTGCCAGTAGTCCCAGACAGGGGGCCTATGGCTACACCTTC. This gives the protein CASSPRQGAYGYTF.

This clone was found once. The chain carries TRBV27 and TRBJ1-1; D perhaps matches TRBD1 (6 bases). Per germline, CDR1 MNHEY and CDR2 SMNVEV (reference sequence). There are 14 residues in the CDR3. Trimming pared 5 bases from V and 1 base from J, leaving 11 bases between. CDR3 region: CASSLLTGNTEAFF. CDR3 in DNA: TGTGCCAGCAGTCTACTGACAGGGAACACTGAAGCTTTCTTT.

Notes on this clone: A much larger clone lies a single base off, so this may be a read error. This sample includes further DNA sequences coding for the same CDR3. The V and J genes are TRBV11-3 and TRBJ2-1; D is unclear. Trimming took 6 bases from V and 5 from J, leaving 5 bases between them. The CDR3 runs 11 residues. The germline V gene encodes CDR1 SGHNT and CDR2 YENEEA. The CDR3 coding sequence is TGTGCCAGCAGTTCCGACAATGAGCAGTTCTTC. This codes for CASSSDNEQFF.

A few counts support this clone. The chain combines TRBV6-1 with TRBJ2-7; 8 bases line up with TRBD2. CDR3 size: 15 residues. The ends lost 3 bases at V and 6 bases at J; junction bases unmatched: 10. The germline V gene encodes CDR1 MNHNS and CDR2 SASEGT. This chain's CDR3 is CASSESWTSLGEQYF. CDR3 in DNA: TGTGCCAGCAGTGAGTCGTGGACTAGCCTAGGCGAGCAGTACTTC.

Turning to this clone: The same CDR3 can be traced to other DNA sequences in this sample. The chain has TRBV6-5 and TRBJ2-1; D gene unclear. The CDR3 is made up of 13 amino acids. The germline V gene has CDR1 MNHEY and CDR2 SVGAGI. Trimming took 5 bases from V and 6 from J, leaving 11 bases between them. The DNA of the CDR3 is TGTGCCAGCAGTCTTACTTCTCGCAATGAGCAGTTCTTC. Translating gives CASSLTSRNEQFF.

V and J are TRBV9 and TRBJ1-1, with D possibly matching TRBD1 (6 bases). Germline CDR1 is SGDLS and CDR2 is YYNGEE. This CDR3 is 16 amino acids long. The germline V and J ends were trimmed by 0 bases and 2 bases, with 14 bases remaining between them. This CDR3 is CASSVVSGAVNTEAFF. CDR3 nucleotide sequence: TGTGCCAGCAGCGTAGTATCAGGGGCAGTTAACACTGAAGCTTTCTTT.

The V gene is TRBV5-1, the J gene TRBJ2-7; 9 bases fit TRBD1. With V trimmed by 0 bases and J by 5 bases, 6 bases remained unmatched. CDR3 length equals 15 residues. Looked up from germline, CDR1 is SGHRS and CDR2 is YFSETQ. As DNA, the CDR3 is TGCGCCAGCAGCTTGGTTGGGACAGGGTCCGACGAGCAGTACTTC. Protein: CASSLVGTGSDEQYF.

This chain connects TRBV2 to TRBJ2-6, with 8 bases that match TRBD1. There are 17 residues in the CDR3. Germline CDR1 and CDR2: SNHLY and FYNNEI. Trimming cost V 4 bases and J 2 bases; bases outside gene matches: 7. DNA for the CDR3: TGTGCCAGCAGTGTCCAGGGGGCTGGAACTGGGGCCAACGTCCTGACTTTC. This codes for CASSVQGAGTGANVLTF.

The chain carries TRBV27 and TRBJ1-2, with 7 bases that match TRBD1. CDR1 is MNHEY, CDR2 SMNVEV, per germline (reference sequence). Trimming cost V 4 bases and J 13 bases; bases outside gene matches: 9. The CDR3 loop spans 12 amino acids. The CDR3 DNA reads TGTGCCAGCAGTTCTCGGACAGGCAATCCCACCTTC. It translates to CASSSRTGNPTF.

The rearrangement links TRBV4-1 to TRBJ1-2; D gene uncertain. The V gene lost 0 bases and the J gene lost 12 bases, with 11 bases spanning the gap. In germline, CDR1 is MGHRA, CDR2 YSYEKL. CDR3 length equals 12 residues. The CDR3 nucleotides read TGCGCCAGCAGCCAAGATTCCCGGGTCCACACCTTC. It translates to CASSQDSRVHTF.

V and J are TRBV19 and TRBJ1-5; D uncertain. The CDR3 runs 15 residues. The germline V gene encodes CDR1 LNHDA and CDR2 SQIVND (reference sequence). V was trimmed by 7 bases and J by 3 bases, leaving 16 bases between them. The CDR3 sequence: CASTASQTHNQPQHF. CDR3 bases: TGTGCCAGTACAGCCAGCCAGACCCACAATCAGCCCCAGCATTTT. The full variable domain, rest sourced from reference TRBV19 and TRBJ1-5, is DGGITQSPKYLFRKEGQNVTLSCEQNLNHDAMYWYRQDPGQGLRLIYYSQIVNDFQKGDIAEGYSVSREKKESFPLTVTSAQKNPTAFYLCASTASQTHNQPQHFGDGTRLSIL.

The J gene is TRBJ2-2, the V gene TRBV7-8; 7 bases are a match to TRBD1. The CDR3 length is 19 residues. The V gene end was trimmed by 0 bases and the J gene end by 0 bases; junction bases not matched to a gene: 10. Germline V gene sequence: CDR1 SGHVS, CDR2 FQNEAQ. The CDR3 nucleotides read TGTGCCAGCAGCTTAGCGGGACAGACCCTAGGGGCGAACACCGGGGAGCTGTTTTTT. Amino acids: CASSLAGQTLGANTGELFF. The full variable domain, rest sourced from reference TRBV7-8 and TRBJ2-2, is GAGVSQSPRYKVAKRGQDVALRCDPISGHVSLFWYQQALGQGPEFLTYFQNEAQLDKSGLPSDRFFAERPEGSVSTLKIQRTQQEDSAVYLCASSLAGQTLGANTGELFFGEGSRLTVL.

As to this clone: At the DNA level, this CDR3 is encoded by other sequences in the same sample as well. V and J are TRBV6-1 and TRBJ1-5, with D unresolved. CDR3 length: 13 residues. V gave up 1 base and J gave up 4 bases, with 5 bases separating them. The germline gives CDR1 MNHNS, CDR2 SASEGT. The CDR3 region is CASSEGGNQPQHF. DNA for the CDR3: TGTGCCAGCAGTGAAGGAGGGAATCAGCCCCAGCATTTT.

CDR3 sequence reads: CAISDPTGLAGGLETQYF. Written as DNA, the CDR3 is TGTGCCATCAGTGACCCGACAGGACTAGCGGGGGGGCTTGAGACCCAGTACTTC. The V and J genes are TRBV10-3 and TRBJ2-5; 15 bases agree with TRBD2. V shed 3 bases, J shed 5 bases, and the junction held 10 bases outside the gene matches. This CDR3 is 18 amino acids long. From germline, CDR1 is ENHRY and CDR2 SYGVKD.

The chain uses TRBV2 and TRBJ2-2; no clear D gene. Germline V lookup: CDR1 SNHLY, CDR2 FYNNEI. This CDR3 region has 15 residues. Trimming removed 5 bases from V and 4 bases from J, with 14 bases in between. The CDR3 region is CASSSRIRSTGELFF. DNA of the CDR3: TGTGCCAGCAGTTCCCGGATCCGGAGCACCGGGGAGCTGTTTTTT.

CDR3 sequence: CASSTGNTEAFF. The CDR3 bases are TGTGCCAGCAGCACAGGGAACACTGAAGCTTTCTTT. The chain combines TRBV7-2 with TRBJ1-1; possibly TRBD1 for D (5 bases). Germline V gene data show CDR1 as SGHTA and CDR2 as FQGNSA. The V end lost 5 bases, the J end lost 1 base, and 5 bases lay between the germline ends. The CDR3 has 12 residues. The full variable domain, in which reference TRBV7-2 and TRBJ1-1 provide the parts outside the CDR3, is GAGVSQSPSNKVTEKGKDVELRCDPISGHTALYWYRQSLGQGLEFLIYFQGNSAPDKSGLPSDRFSAERTGGSVSTLTIQRTQQEDSAVYLCASSTGNTEAFFGQGTRLTVV.

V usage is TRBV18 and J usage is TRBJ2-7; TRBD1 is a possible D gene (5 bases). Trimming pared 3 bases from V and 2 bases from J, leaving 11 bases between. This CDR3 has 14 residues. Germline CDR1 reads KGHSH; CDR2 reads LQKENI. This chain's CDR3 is CASSPGPTPYEQYF. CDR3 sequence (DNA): TGTGCCAGCTCACCGGGGCCCACCCCCTACGAGCAGTACTTC.

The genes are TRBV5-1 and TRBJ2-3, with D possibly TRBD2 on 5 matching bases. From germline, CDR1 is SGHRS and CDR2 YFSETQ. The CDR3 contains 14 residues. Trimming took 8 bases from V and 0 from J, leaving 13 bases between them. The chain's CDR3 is CASMAGQSTDTQYF. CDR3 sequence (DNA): TGCGCCAGTATGGCGGGCCAGAGCACAGATACGCAGTATTTT.

The CDR3 loop reads CASSLRVDSPLHF. DNA of the CDR3: TGTGCCAGCTCACTCAGGGTTGATTCACCCCTCCACTTT. This rearrangement joins TRBV18 to TRBJ1-6, with a weak D call TRBD1 (5 bases). Germline-derived CDR1 and CDR2 are KGHSH and LQKENI. This CDR3 is built from 13 residues. V lost 4 bases and J 8 bases, leaving 9 bases between the germline ends.

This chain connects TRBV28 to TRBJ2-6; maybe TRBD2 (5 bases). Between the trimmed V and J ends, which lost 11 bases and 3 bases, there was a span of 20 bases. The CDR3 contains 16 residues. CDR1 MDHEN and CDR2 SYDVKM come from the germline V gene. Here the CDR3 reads CAHAGSLAFGANVLTF. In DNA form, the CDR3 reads TGTGCCCATGCAGGATCCCTAGCTTTTGGGGCCAACGTCCTGACTTTC.

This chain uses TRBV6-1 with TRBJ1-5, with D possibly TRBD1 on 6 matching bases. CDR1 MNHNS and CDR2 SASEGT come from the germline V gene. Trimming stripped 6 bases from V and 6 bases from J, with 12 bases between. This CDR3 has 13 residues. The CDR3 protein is CASSARGPQPQHF. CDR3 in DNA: TGTGCCAGCAGCGCCCGGGGGCCTCAGCCCCAGCATTTT.

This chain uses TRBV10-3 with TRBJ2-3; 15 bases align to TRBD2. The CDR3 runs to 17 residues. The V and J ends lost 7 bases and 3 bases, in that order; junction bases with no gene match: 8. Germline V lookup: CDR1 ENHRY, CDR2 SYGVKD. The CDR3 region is CAIKGLAGGPVTDTQYF. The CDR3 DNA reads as TGTGCCATCAAAGGACTAGCGGGAGGGCCAGTAACAGATACGCAGTATTTT.

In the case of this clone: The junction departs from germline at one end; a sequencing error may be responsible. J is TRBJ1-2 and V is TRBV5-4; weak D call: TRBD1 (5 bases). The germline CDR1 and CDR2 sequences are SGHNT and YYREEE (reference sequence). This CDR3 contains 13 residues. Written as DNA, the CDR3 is TGTGCCGGCAGTCCCCAGGGAGCCTATGGCTACACCTTC. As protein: CAGSPQGAYGYTF. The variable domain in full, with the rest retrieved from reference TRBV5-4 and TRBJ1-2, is ETGVTQSPTHLIKTRGQQVTLRCSSQSGHNTVSWYQQALGQGPQFIFQYYREEENGRGNFPPRFSGLQFPNYSSELNVNALELDDSALYLCAGSPQGAYGYTFGSGTRLTVV.